This entry lists 17 T cell receptor beta chains sequenced from one sample in a study of beta chain features in type 1 diabetes. Study observations and caveats: In all four CD4+ subsets, TCRB CDR3 length was significantly, moderately reduced in type 1 diabetes.

Expressed TCRB transcripts were sequenced after all isolated RNA was converted to cDNA. Only in-frame clones appear in the TCRdb table, and some are missing; sequencing was by immunoSEQ multiplex PCR. The sample has more than 95,000 clones, approximately 15% seen once. These receptors have no identified antigens. The specimen sequenced was central memory CD4+ T cells from blood. Receptors originate from a man between 18 and 29 years old with type 1 diabetes.

The rearrangement joins TRBV29-1 to TRBJ2-1, with 7 nucleotides matching TRBD1. Germline CDR1 and CDR2: SQVTM and ANQGSEA. This CDR3 is 13 amino acids long. Trimming took 7 bases from V and 0 from J; bases not matched to a gene: 3. The CDR3 sequence: CSGGQASYNEQFF. CDR3 DNA sequence: TGCAGCGGCGGACAGGCCTCCTACAATGAGCAGTTCTTC.

This clone occurred a few times. The chain uses TRBV30 and TRBJ2-5; 8 nucleotides line up with TRBD2. Germline V lookup: CDR1 GTSNPN, CDR2 SVGIG (reference sequence). Unmatched junction bases numbered 11, after V lost 3 bases and J lost 5 bases. The CDR3 sequence is 15 residues long. CDR3 coding DNA: TGTGCCTGGAGCCCATACGCGGGGGGACGGGAGACCCAGTACTTC. This translates into CAWSPYAGGRETQYF.

This sequence joins TRBV6-5 and TRBJ1-6, with 8 bases that match TRBD1. This CDR3 region has 16 residues. Germline V lookup: CDR1 MNHEY, CDR2 SVGAGI. Trimming removed 0 bases from V and 5 bases from J; junction bases left unmatched: 3. The CDR3 spells CASSYSRGHNNSPLHF. For the CDR3, the DNA is TGTGCCAGCAGTTACTCCAGGGGGCATAATAATTCACCCCTCCACTTT.

In its sample, this clone was seen a few times. The V gene is TRBV6-1, the J gene TRBJ2-3, with 8 bases lining up with TRBD1. Trimming took 2 bases from V and 1 from J; bases not matched to a gene: 11. Germline lookup yields CDR1 MNHNS and CDR2 SASEGT. CDR3 length: 18 amino acids. CDR3 nucleotide sequence: TGTGCCAGCAGTGAATACCCACCAGGGGGCAGGGGCACAGATACGCAGTATTTT. Translating gives CASSEYPPGGRGTDTQYF.

This clone was seen a few times. V gene TRBV5-4 combines with J gene TRBJ2-7, with D unclear. Germline CDR1 is SGHNT and CDR2 is YYREEE (reference sequence). The V gene lost 4 bases and the J gene lost 5 bases, with 13 bases spanning the gap. The CDR3 sequence is 13 residues long. The CDR3 region has the DNA TGTGCCAGCAGCCCTTCCCAATGGGACGAGCAGTACTTC. Translated, it gives CASSPSQWDEQYF.

This clone was detected a few times. The genes are TRBV5-1 and TRBJ2-7; 11 positions match TRBD2. This CDR3 region has 15 residues. Per germline, CDR1 SGHRS and CDR2 YFSETQ. With 4 bases clipped from V and 7 bases from J, the junction kept 10 bases outside the gene matches. For the CDR3, the DNA is TGCGCCAGCAGCCTGGGCGGGACTAGCGGTGAGGAGCAGTACTTC. Encoded protein: CASSLGGTSGEEQYF.

This clone was found many times. The chain carries TRBV29-1 and TRBJ2-5, with 7 positions matching TRBD2. The CDR3 sequence is 16 residues long. Trimming cost V 4 bases and J 2 bases; bases outside gene matches: 13. CDR1 is SQVTM, CDR2 ANQGSEA, per germline. The CDR3 nucleotides are TGCAGCGTTGGGGGCCTGTATGGGACTACACAAGAGACCCAGTACTTC. It specifies CSVGGLYGTTQETQYF. Supplemented by reference TRBV29-1 and TRBJ2-5, the full variable domain reads SAVISQKPSRDICQRGTSLTIQCQVDSQVTMMFWYRQQPGQSLTLIATANQGSEATYESGFVIDKFPISRPNLTFSTLTVSNMSPEDSSIYLCSVGGLYGTTQETQYFGPGTRLLVL.

This clone was counted only a few times. This chain links TRBV6-6 with TRBJ2-7; D is unresolved. V was shortened by 6 bases and J by 5 bases, with 11 bases between the two germline ends. From germline, CDR1 is MNHNY and CDR2 SVGAGI (reference sequence). CDR3 length: 12 residues. The CDR3: CASSSTQNEQYF. The CDR3 DNA sequence: TGTGCCAGCAGCTCCACGCAGAACGAGCAGTACTTC.

The J gene is TRBJ2-3, the V gene TRBV11-1; tentatively, D is TRBD2 (6 bases). The germline V gene encodes CDR1 SGHAT and CDR2 FQDESV (reference sequence). This CDR3 has 18 residues. V was cut by 5 bases and J by 2 bases, with 23 bases left in between. CDR3 protein: CASSRRLRGEAFTDTQYF. The CDR3 region has the DNA TGTGCCAGCAGCCGACGTCTGCGGGGCGAGGCGTTCACAGATACGCAGTATTTT.

This clone came up a few times. The rearrangement links TRBV11-2 to TRBJ2-1; 13 bases are a match to TRBD2. There are 16 residues in the CDR3. Germline V lookup: CDR1 SGHAT, CDR2 FQNNGV. The ends lost 5 bases at V and 9 bases at J; junction bases unmatched: 10. For the CDR3, the DNA is TGTGCCAGCAGCGAACAGCGGACTAGCGGGAGTTTTGAGCAGTTCTTC. It is translated as CASSEQRTSGSFEQFF.

This clone was seen a few times. The rearrangement uses TRBV5-1 and TRBJ2-5; D might be TRBD1 (7 bases). The germline CDR1 and CDR2 sequences are SGHRS and YFSETQ. Trimming took 2 bases from V and 2 from J, leaving 16 bases between them. CDR3 length: 16 residues. This CDR3 reads CASSFPSGGSQETQYF. Written as DNA, the CDR3 is TGCGCCAGCAGCTTCCCCTCAGGGGGGTCTCAAGAGACCCAGTACTTC.

V and J are TRBV19 and TRBJ1-1, with a tentative D call TRBD1 (6 bases). Germline V gene lookup returns CDR1 LNHDA and CDR2 SQIVND (reference sequence). CDR3 length equals 14 residues. V dropped 10 bases and J dropped 3 bases, with 18 bases sitting between them. The DNA of the CDR3 is TGTGCCACCGCCTCGGGGGGCAGCGACACTGAAGCTTTCTTT. It specifies CATASGGSDTEAFF.

The V gene is TRBV7-2, the J gene TRBJ2-1; 9 bases line up with TRBD2. Germline-derived CDR1 and CDR2 are SGHTA and FQGNSA. The CDR3 totals 18 residues. V trimming: 0 bases; J trimming: 6 bases; junction bases outside the gene matches: 12. CDR3 loop: CASSLAPRGGAQGNEQFF. The CDR3 nucleotides read TGTGCCAGCAGCTTAGCGCCGCGCGGGGGGGCCCAGGGCAATGAGCAGTTCTTC. Based on the CDR3 plus reference TRBV7-2 and TRBJ2-1, the full variable domain is GAGVSQSPSNKVTEKGKDVELRCDPISGHTALYWYRQSLGQGLEFLIYFQGNSAPDKSGLPSDRFSAERTGGSVSTLTIQRTQQEDSAVYLCASSLAPRGGAQGNEQFFGPGTRLTVL.

This clone was detected a few times. This chain joins TRBV7-2 and TRBJ2-7, with 12 bases fitting TRBD2. V was clipped by 5 bases and J by 7 bases; unmatched bases: 6. The CDR3 loop spans 14 amino acids. Germline lookup yields CDR1 SGHTA and CDR2 FQGNSA. The CDR3 DNA reads as TGTGCCAGCAGCCGTGCTAGCGGGGGGGAAGAGCAGTACTTC. It codes for CASSRASGGEEQYF.

The rearrangement links TRBV30 to TRBJ1-6; no clear D gene. The CDR3 covers 13 residues. Germline V gene data show CDR1 as GTSNPN and CDR2 as SVGIG (reference sequence). V was pared by 3 bases and J by 7 bases, with 10 bases between. The CDR3 DNA is TGTGCCTGGAGCCGGACTGTGAATTCACCCCTCCACTTT. This sequence encodes CAWSRTVNSPLHF.

This clone was seen only a few times. The chain has TRBV6-6 and TRBJ2-7; tentatively, D is TRBD2 (6 bases). Trimming shortened V by 6 bases and J by 0 bases, and 12 bases separated the two germline ends. The CDR3 has 14 amino acids. The germline CDR1 and CDR2 sequences are MNHNY and SVGAGI (reference sequence). CDR3 in DNA: TGTGCCAGCAGGGGCCGGGGGAGCTCCTACGAGCAGTACTTC. Translating it yields CASRGRGSSYEQYF.

This clone was seen repeatedly, ten times or more. The genes are TRBV9 and TRBJ2-7; D not resolved. Germline values: CDR1 SGDLS, CDR2 YYNGEE. The V end was cut by 1 base, the J end by 9 bases, with 17 bases between. The length of the CDR3 is 14 residues. The CDR3 region is CASSVIRRPQGQYF. The CDR3 DNA reads TGTGCCAGCAGCGTAATTCGACGGCCCCAAGGGCAGTACTTC. The whole variable domain, filled in from reference TRBV9 and TRBJ2-7, reads DSGVTQTPKHLITATGQRVTLRCSPRSGDLSVYWYQQSLDQGLQFLIQYYNGEERAKGNILERFSAQQFPDLHSELNLSSLELGDSALYFCASSVIRRPQGQYFGPGTRLTVT.